The 27 T cell receptor beta chains presented below share a single source sample, sequenced in a study of human T cells and chemical hapten exposure. TCRdb used MiXCR to reprocess the RACE reads, holding one entry per CDR3 protein. This table has 100,000 or so distinct CDR3 sequences, 9.3% appearing once. The time point here: patch test 2, 6 weeks after DPC sensitization. The treatment was: therapeutic diphenylcyclopropenone sensitization with weekly scalp DPC. The sample consisted of whole blood, taken in connection with sensitization to the hapten diphenylcyclopropenone (DPC). These receptors all come from a woman between 35 and 50 years old with alopecia areata. Some clones in this sample may be carry-over from other donors' samples.

The table lists this clonotype with a few counts. This chain uses TRBV7-9 with TRBJ2-3; a possible D gene is TRBD2 (5 bases). V lost 0 bases and J lost 3, with 10 bases in between. Germline V gives CDR1 SEHNR, CDR2 FQNEAQ (reference sequence). The CDR3 contains 15 residues. The CDR3 region is CASSLARGRTDTQYF. The CDR3 nucleotides read TGTGCCAGCAGCTTAGCCCGGGGAAGGACAGATACGCAGTATTTT. Together with reference TRBV7-9 and TRBJ2-3, the CDR3 gives the full variable domain: DTGVSQNPRHKITKRGQNVTFRCDPISEHNRLYWYRQTLGQGPEFLTYFQNEAQLEKSRLLSDRFSAERPKGSFSTLEIQRTEQGDSAMYLCASSLARGRTDTQYFGPGTRLTVL.

This clonotype has at least ten counts. The chain carries TRBV7-9 and TRBJ2-3; unclear D gene. V lost 5 bases to trimming and J lost 1 base, with 10 bases between them. Germline V gene lookup returns CDR1 SEHNR and CDR2 FQNEAQ (reference sequence). This CDR3 has 14 residues. The CDR3 here is CASSTNPGTDTQYF. CDR3 coding DNA: TGTGCCAGCAGCACCAATCCGGGCACAGATACGCAGTATTTT.

This clonotype was found many times. J is TRBJ2-2 and V is TRBV12-3 or TRBV12-4; TRBD1 might be the D (6 bases). The CDR3 spans 12 residues. V lost 6 bases and J lost 6, with 8 bases in between. The CDR3 bases are TGTGCCAGCAGCGCAGGGGCCGGGGAGCTGTTTTTT. As protein: CASSAGAGELFF.

Concerning this clonotype: A read error may be the cause here, since a much bigger clone is one base away. A read error is likely, as this CDR3 ends without the conserved phenylalanine or tryptophan. The CDR3 here is CASSYSRQGNTEAFS. The CDR3 nucleotides read TGTGCCAGCAGTTACTCAAGACAGGGGAACACTGAAGCTTTCTCT. The rearrangement links TRBV6-5 to TRBJ1-1; 7 bases line up with TRBD1. J gave up 1 base and V 0 bases, and 2 bases lay outside the gene matches. The CDR3 totals 15 residues. From germline, CDR1 is MNHEY and CDR2 SVGAGI.

There are a few counts of this clonotype. J is TRBJ2-7 and V is TRBV11-2; no reliable D call. Looked up from germline, CDR1 is SGHAT and CDR2 is FQNNGV. The CDR3 runs 13 residues. The germline V and J ends were trimmed by 1 base and 4 bases, with 8 bases remaining between them. The CDR3 reads CASSLGQNYEQYF. The CDR3 DNA reads as TGTGCCAGCAGCTTAGGCCAGAATTACGAGCAGTACTTC.

At least ten counts were recorded for this clonotype. The chain links TRBV28 to TRBJ1-1; 7 bases are shared with TRBD1. The V gene end was trimmed by 5 bases and the J gene end by 6 bases; junction bases not matched to a gene: 9. The CDR3 spans 14 residues. Germline V CDR1 and CDR2: MDHEN, SYDVKM. Here the CDR3 DNA reads TGTGCCAGCAGTCAACAGGGGTGGAAGGCTGAAGCTTTCTTT. This translates into CASSQQGWKAEAFF.

This clonotype showed up many times. The chain couples TRBV5-6 to TRBJ1-1, with 7 bases matching TRBD1. Per germline, CDR1 SGHDT and CDR2 YYEEEE. V was pared by 3 bases and J by 5 bases, with 10 bases of the junction left unmatched. The CDR3 extends over 15 amino acids. The CDR3 spells CASSSLRQGGTEAFF. The CDR3 DNA reads TGTGCCAGCAGCTCCCTTCGACAGGGAGGTACTGAAGCTTTCTTT.

There are many counts of this clonotype. The chain couples TRBV6-5 to TRBJ2-7, with 10 positions matching TRBD1. The germline V gene has CDR1 MNHEY and CDR2 SVGAGI. After removal of 2 bases from V and 2 bases from J, the junction contained 3 bases not matched to a gene. The CDR3 spans 15 residues. DNA of the CDR3: TGTGCCAGCAGTTACGCGACAGGGGGCCCCTACGAGCAGTACTTC. This translates into CASSYATGGPYEQYF.

This clonotype came up many times. This sequence joins TRBV28 and TRBJ2-7, with D maybe TRBD1 (6 bases). Trimming took off 6 bases at V and 2 bases at J, with 14 bases between the two ends. This CDR3 has 14 residues. The germline CDR1 and CDR2 sequences are MDHEN and SYDVKM. CDR3 coding DNA: TGTGCCAGCAGAGGGATGGGGGCACCCTACGAGCAGTACTTC. Its translation is CASRGMGAPYEQYF.

The CDR3 DNA reads TGTGCCAGCAGTACGACTCCAGATACGCAGTATTTT. Residues: CASSTTPDTQYF. V and J are TRBV12-3 or TRBV12-4 and TRBJ2-3; unclear D gene. This CDR3 comprises 12 residues. Trimming pared 5 bases from V and 4 bases from J, leaving 7 bases between.

The sample holds a few counts of this clonotype. The chain links TRBV6-4 to TRBJ2-1; possible D gene TRBD2, 6 bases. Trimming cost V 4 bases and J 7 bases, with 14 bases left between them. This CDR3 comprises 14 residues. Per germline, CDR1 MRHNA and CDR2 SNTAGT. The DNA of the CDR3 is TGTGCCAGCAGTGGGGCGAGCGGGCGTAATGAGCAGTTCTTC. Translation gives CASSGASGRNEQFF.

This clonotype was detected a few times. The chain employs TRBV2 and TRBJ2-3; D may be TRBD1 (5 bases). Germline V lookup: CDR1 SNHLY, CDR2 FYNNEI. V lost 7 bases, J lost 4 bases, and 15 bases lay in between. The CDR3 extends over 14 amino acids. CDR3: CASNILGVADTQYF. The DNA for the CDR3 is TGTGCCAGCAATATCTTAGGGGTGGCAGATACGCAGTATTTT.

This chain uses TRBV20-1 with TRBJ1-2; D ambiguous. The CDR3 consists of 12 residues. The germline CDR1 and CDR2 sequences are DFQATT and SNEGSKA (reference sequence). Trimming removed 4 bases from V and 2 bases from J, with 8 bases in between. The CDR3, as DNA: TGCAGTGCTATCCACCGGAACTATGGCTACACCTTC. It codes for CSAIHRNYGYTF.

The CDR3 DNA follows: TGTGCCAGCAGTGAATTCGTCAGGCCCACAGATACGCAGTATTTT. Translated, it gives CASSEFVRPTDTQYF. The V gene is TRBV6-1, the J gene TRBJ2-3; D is unresolved. The germline V gene encodes CDR1 MNHNS and CDR2 SASEGT. V was trimmed by 2 bases and J by 2 bases, leaving 11 bases between them. CDR3 length: 15 amino acids.

This sequence joins TRBV6-5 and TRBJ2-7; D perhaps matches TRBD2 (6 bases). V was pared by 2 bases and J by 4 bases, with 18 bases between. The CDR3 extends over 16 amino acids. Germline CDR1 and CDR2: MNHEY and SVGAGI. Here the CDR3 reads CASSYGGLQGGYEQYF. The CDR3 DNA sequence: TGTGCCAGCAGTTACGGAGGGCTGCAGGGTGGGTACGAGCAGTACTTC.

This clonotype was counted ten times or more. This chain connects TRBV24-1 to TRBJ2-1; 9 nucleotides line up with TRBD1. J was trimmed by 6 bases and V by 0 bases; bases with no gene match: 8. Germline V gene data show CDR1 as KGHDR and CDR2 as SFDVKD. The CDR3 length is 17 residues. The CDR3 region is CATSDLPQGAAPNEQFF. The CDR3 DNA sequence: TGTGCCACCAGTGATTTGCCACAGGGGGCTGCACCCAATGAGCAGTTCTTC.

This clonotype has only a few counts. V is TRBV11-2 and J is TRBJ1-6; D remains unclear. The CDR3 is 15 amino acids. Trimming left V 6 bases short and J 4 bases short, with 13 bases between. Germline V gene lookup returns CDR1 SGHAT and CDR2 FQNNGV. The CDR3 nucleotides are TGTGCCAGCAGAGATGCTAGGGTTTATAATTCACCCCTCCACTTT. This translates into CASRDARVYNSPLHF.

This clonotype was recorded at least ten times. The chain carries TRBV7-2 and TRBJ1-1; D call uncertain. Trimming pared 5 bases from V and 0 bases from J, leaving 10 bases between. The CDR3 has 14 amino acids. Germline values: CDR1 SGHTA, CDR2 FQGNSA. CDR3 DNA: TGTGCCAGCAGCCCGCACCACATGAACACTGAAGCTTTCTTT. It encodes CASSPHHMNTEAFF.

This sequence joins TRBV6-2 or TRBV6-3 and TRBJ1-5, with unresolved D. This CDR3 is built from 14 residues. Deletions cut 5 bases from V and 2 bases from J, with 10 bases between. The germline gives CDR1 MNHEY, CDR2 SVGEGT. The CDR3 sequence is CASSPRGGNQPQHF. In DNA, the CDR3 is TGTGCCAGCAGTCCCCGAGGTGGCAATCAGCCCCAGCATTTT.

This chain connects TRBV7-2 to TRBJ1-2; no clear D gene. The CDR3 has 13 amino acids. Germline CDR1 reads SGHTA; CDR2 reads FQGNSA. Deletions cut 4 bases from V and 2 bases from J, with 8 bases between. CDR3 amino acids: CASSSPANYGYTF. CDR3 DNA: TGTGCCAGCAGCTCCCCAGCCAACTATGGCTACACCTTC. The variable domain in full, with the rest retrieved from reference TRBV7-2 and TRBJ1-2, is GAGVSQSPSNKVTEKGKDVELRCDPISGHTALYWYRQSLGQGLEFLIYFQGNSAPDKSGLPSDRFSAERTGGSVSTLTIQRTQQEDSAVYLCASSSPANYGYTFGSGTRLTVV.

This clonotype is deemed medium-sized. This sequence joins TRBV11-2 and TRBJ2-2, with TRBD2 identical over 8 bases. The CDR3 has 15 amino acids. V shed 0 bases and J 7 bases; nucleotides not matched to a gene: 4. From germline, CDR1 is SGHAT and CDR2 FQNNGV. In DNA form, the CDR3 reads TGTGCCAGCAGCTTAGAAAGCGGGAGTAACGGGGAGCTGTTTTTT. It yields the protein CASSLESGSNGELFF.

This chain's CDR3 is CASSPTGIPETQYF. CDR3 coding DNA: TGTGCCAGCAGCCCCACGGGTATCCCAGAGACCCAGTACTTC. The chain joins TRBV28 to TRBJ2-5; D call uncertain. CDR1 and CDR2 from the germline V gene are MDHEN and SYDVKM. The CDR3 extends over 14 amino acids. V was shortened by 6 bases and J by 4 bases, with 15 bases between the two germline ends.

This clonotype was found many times. The chain employs TRBV20-1 and TRBJ1-6; a possible D gene is TRBD1 (6 bases). The CDR3 is made up of 15 amino acids. CDR1 DFQATT and CDR2 SNEGSKA come from the germline V gene (reference sequence). The ends were cut back, 2 bases at V and 11 bases at J, with 19 bases in the middle. The CDR3 nucleotides are TGCAGTGCTAGAAAGTCAGGGGCGGGAAGTACACCCCTCCACTTT. It codes for CSARKSGAGSTPLHF.

This clonotype was seen only a few times. The chain carries TRBV6-2 or TRBV6-3 and TRBJ2-2; D is perhaps TRBD1 (6 bases). The CDR3 is 15 amino acids. V was pared by 2 bases and J by 4 bases, with 11 bases between. Germline CDR1 is MNHEY and CDR2 is SVGEGT. The chain's CDR3 is CASSYGTGRTGELFF. The CDR3 DNA sequence: TGTGCCAGCAGTTACGGTACAGGGCGCACCGGGGAGCTGTTTTTT.

The sample holds many counts of this clonotype. The J gene is TRBJ2-1, the V gene TRBV20-1, with 13 bases fitting TRBD2. The CDR3 extends over 16 amino acids. V was clipped by 1 base and J by 0 bases; unmatched bases: 0. Looked up from germline, CDR1 is DFQATT and CDR2 is SNEGSKA (reference sequence). The CDR3 is CSARGTSGSSYNEQFF. The CDR3 nucleotides are TGCAGTGCTAGAGGGACTAGCGGGAGCTCCTACAATGAGCAGTTCTTC.

At least ten counts were recorded for this clonotype. The chain links TRBV7-9 to TRBJ1-1; 7 bases are a match to TRBD1. From germline, CDR1 is SEHNR and CDR2 FQNEAQ (reference sequence). V lost 4 bases, J lost 12 bases, and 8 bases stayed unmatched. The CDR3 has 12 residues. CDR3 sequence reads: CASSSNRGEPFF. DNA of the CDR3: TGTGCCAGCAGCTCCAACAGGGGTGAGCCTTTCTTT. The full variable domain, with the rest looked up from reference TRBV7-9 and TRBJ1-1, is DTGVSQNPRHKITKRGQNVTFRCDPISEHNRLYWYRQTLGQGPEFLTYFQNEAQLEKSRLLSDRFSAERPKGSFSTLEIQRTEQGDSAMYLCASSSNRGEPFFGQGTRLTVV.

Remarks on this clonotype: A much more abundant neighbour one base away suggests this may be a read error. The V and J genes are TRBV21-1 and TRBJ2-7; the table gives TRBD1 as D, unverified against the DNA. TRBV21-1 is a listed pseudogene. CDR3 length: 13 residues. This CDR3 reads CARNQGVPYEQYF. CDR3 sequence (DNA): TGTGCCAGGAACCAGGGGGTCCCTTACGAGCAGTACTTC.